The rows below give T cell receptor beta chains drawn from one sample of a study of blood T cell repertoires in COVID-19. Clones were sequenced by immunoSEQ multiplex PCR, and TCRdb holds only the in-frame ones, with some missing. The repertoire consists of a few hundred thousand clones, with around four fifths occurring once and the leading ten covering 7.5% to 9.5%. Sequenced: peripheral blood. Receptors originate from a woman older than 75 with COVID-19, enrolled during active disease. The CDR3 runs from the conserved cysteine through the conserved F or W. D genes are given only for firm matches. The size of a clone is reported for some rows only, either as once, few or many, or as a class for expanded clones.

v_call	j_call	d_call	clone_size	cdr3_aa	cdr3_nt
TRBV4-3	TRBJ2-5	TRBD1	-	CASSRDRQETQYF	TGCGCCAGCAGCCGGGACAGACAAGAGACCCAGTACTTC
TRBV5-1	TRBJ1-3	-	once	CASSLGGSSGNTIYF	TGCGCCAGCAGCTTGGGAGGCAGCTCTGGAAACACCATATATTTT
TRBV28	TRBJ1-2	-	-	CASSSGTIGYTF	TGTGCCAGCAGCTCTGGGACAATTGGCTACACCTTC
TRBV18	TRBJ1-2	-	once	CASSPDLAGRGTNYGYTF	TGTGCCAGCTCACCTGATCTCGCAGGCCGGGGGACTAACTATGGCTACACCTTC
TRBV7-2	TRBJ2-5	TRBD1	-	CASSFRQGQETQYF	TGTGCCAGCAGCTTTCGACAGGGGCAAGAGACCCAGTACTTC
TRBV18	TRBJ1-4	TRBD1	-	CASSPPGQGGKLFF	TGTGCCAGCTCACCACCGGGACAGGGAGGAAAACTGTTTTTT
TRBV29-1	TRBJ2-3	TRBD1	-	CSVDTGGDTQYF	TGCAGCGTTGACACAGGGGGCGATACGCAGTATTTT
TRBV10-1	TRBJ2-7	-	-	CASSDGRRAYEQYF	TGCGCCAGCAGTGATGGTAGACGGGCCTACGAGCAGTACTTC
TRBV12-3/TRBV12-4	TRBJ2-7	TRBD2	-	CASSLGGSDEQYF	TGTGCCAGCAGTTTAGGCGGGAGCGACGAGCAGTACTTC
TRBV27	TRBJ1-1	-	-	CASRTSRGAAHTEAFF	TGTGCCAGCAGAACATCACGGGGGGCCGCGCACACTGAAGCTTTCTTT
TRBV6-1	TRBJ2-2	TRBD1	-	CASSEGDRVWVTGELFF	TGTGCCAGCAGTGAAGGGGACAGGGTTTGGGTCACCGGGGAGCTGTTTTTT
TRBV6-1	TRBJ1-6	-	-	CASSEARYVSPLHF	TGTGCCAGCAGTGAAGCGCGATACGTATCACCCCTCCACTTT
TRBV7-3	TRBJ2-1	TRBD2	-	CASSLSSGGYNEQFF	TGTGCCAGCAGCTTATCTAGCGGGGGCTACAATGAGCAGTTCTTC
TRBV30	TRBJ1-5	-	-	CAWSPGGPAYSNQPQHF	TGTGCCTGGAGTCCCGGAGGGCCGGCATATAGCAATCAGCCCCAGCATTTT